The clone carrying this T cell receptor (beta chain) was counted between two and nine times. TCRbeta library construction was performed incorporating unique molecular identifiers. TCRdb reanalysed the PCR reads using MiXCR and keeps one entry per CDR3 protein. In the table there are 350,000 to 400,000 distinct CDR3 sequences, roughly 21% of which are singletons. This sample was included in a study of T-cell reconstitution after alpha-beta-depleted transplantation in children. The ends were cut back, 4 bases at V and 1 base at J, with 10 bases in the middle. The CDR3 is made up of 14 amino acids. Looked up from germline, CDR1 is MNHNS and CDR2 is SASEGT.

The sample consisted of PBMCs from the stem cell graft donor, taken from the stem cell graft. The rearrangement joins TRBV6-1 to TRBJ1-1; D not resolved. The TCR originated in a human donor who donated a stem cell graft to a child with acute myeloid leukemia. Here the CDR3 DNA reads TGTGCCAGCAGTGTTTCGGGGTGGAACACTGAAGCTTTCTTT. Its protein is CASSVSGWNTEAFF.